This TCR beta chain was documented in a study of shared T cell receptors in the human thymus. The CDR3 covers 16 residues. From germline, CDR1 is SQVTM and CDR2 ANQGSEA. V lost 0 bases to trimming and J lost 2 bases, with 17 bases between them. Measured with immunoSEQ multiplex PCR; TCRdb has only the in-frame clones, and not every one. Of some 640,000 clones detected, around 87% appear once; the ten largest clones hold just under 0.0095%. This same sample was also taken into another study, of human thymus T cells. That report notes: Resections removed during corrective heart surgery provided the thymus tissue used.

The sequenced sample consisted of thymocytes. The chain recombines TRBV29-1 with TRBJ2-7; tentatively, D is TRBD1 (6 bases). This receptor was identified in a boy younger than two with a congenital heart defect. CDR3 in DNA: TGCAGCGTTGAAGATCGAGGGGGTAAGGCCCCCTACGAGCAGTACTTC. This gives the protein CSVEDRGGKAPYEQYF.